The rows below give T cell receptor beta chains drawn from one sample of a study of cytomegalovirus exposure and HLA in healthy donors. Profiled with immunoSEQ multiplex PCR; TCRdb holds only in-frame clones, not every one. The repertoire consists of about 120,000 clones, with approximately 78% occurring once and the leading ten covering more than 1.5%. Sequencing was done on a sample of PBMCs. These receptors all come from a middle-aged man in good health and CMV-seronegative. CDR3s include the opening cysteine and the closing phenylalanine or tryptophan. The order of the fields is D gene, clone size, J gene, V gene, CDR3 DNA, CDR3 protein. A D gene is named only where the DNA matches it firmly. Size is stated for part of the rows, as once, few or many counts, or as a class when the clone is expanded.

D gene: -; clone size: -; J gene: TRBJ1-4; V gene: TRBV30; CDR3 DNA: TGTGCCGCCTCCGGGGTGCCGAATGAAAAACTGTTTTTT; CDR3 protein: CAASGVPNEKLFF
D gene: -; clone size: -; J gene: TRBJ1-5; V gene: TRBV7-8; CDR3 DNA: TGTGCCAGCAGCCCGACAGTTAGCCATAGCAATCAGCCCCAGCATTTT; CDR3 protein: CASSPTVSHSNQPQHF
D gene: TRBD1; clone size: -; J gene: TRBJ1-2; V gene: TRBV27; CDR3 DNA: TGTGCCAGCAGTCCCGAGTGGGGACAGGGGATAGGGAGCTATGGCTACACCTTC; CDR3 protein: CASSPEWGQGIGSYGYTF
D gene: -; clone size: -; J gene: TRBJ1-5; V gene: TRBV11-2; CDR3 DNA: TGTGCCAGCAGCCCGAGCGGGGGGAATCAGCCCCAGCATTTT; CDR3 protein: CASSPSGGNQPQHF
D gene: TRBD1; clone size: -; J gene: TRBJ2-7; V gene: TRBV9; CDR3 DNA: TGTGCCAGCAGCTCAGCCGGGACAGGGGGCTCCAACGAGCAGTACTTC; CDR3 protein: CASSSAGTGGSNEQYF
D gene: TRBD1; clone size: once; J gene: TRBJ1-2; V gene: TRBV10-3; CDR3 DNA: TGTGCCATCAACCCGGGACAGGGGGCCTGGGGCTACACCTTC; CDR3 protein: CAINPGQGAWGYTF
D gene: -; clone size: -; J gene: TRBJ2-4; V gene: TRBV7-2; CDR3 DNA: TGTGCCAGCAGCCCTGTAAAAGGGGGGGGCGCGGCCAAAAACATTCAGTACTTC; CDR3 protein: CASSPVKGGGAAKNIQYF
D gene: -; clone size: -; J gene: TRBJ1-4; V gene: TRBV29-1; CDR3 DNA: TGCAGCGTTGCTGAGTCTGACAGTGGGGAAAAACTGTTTTTT; CDR3 protein: CSVAESDSGEKLFF
D gene: TRBD1; clone size: -; J gene: TRBJ1-2; V gene: TRBV28; CDR3 DNA: TGTGCCAGCAGTCCCGGGACAGGGAGGGACTATGGCTACACCTTC; CDR3 protein: CASSPGTGRDYGYTF
D gene: -; clone size: -; J gene: TRBJ2-5; V gene: TRBV9; CDR3 DNA: TGTGCCAGCAGCGTAGCTTACCGCGGAGAGACCCAGTACTTC; CDR3 protein: CASSVAYRGETQYF
D gene: TRBD1; clone size: -; J gene: TRBJ1-2; V gene: TRBV7-6; CDR3 DNA: TGTGCCAGCGGGACAGACAAAACGGGTGGCTACACCTTC; CDR3 protein: CASGTDKTGGYTF
D gene: TRBD2; clone size: -; J gene: TRBJ2-1; V gene: TRBV10-3; CDR3 DNA: TGTGCCATCAGTGAACGGGCGGGGGGGGTCAATGAGCAGTTCTTC; CDR3 protein: CAISERAGGVNEQFF
D gene: -; clone size: once; J gene: TRBJ2-7; V gene: TRBV7-9; CDR3 DNA: TGTGCCAGCAGCTTAGGAGACTCGGTCTACGAGCAGTACTTC; CDR3 protein: CASSLGDSVYEQYF
D gene: TRBD1; clone size: few; J gene: TRBJ1-3; V gene: TRBV4-1; CDR3 DNA: TGCGCCAGCAGCCAGGGGGGACAGGGGGGTCGGGCGAACTCTGGAAACACCATATATTTT; CDR3 protein: CASSQGGQGGRANSGNTIYF
D gene: -; clone size: -; J gene: TRBJ2-5; V gene: TRBV6-5; CDR3 DNA: TGTGCCAGCAGTTCTGGGCCGGCCCAGTACTTC; CDR3 protein: CASSSGPAQYF
D gene: TRBD1; clone size: -; J gene: TRBJ1-1; V gene: TRBV7-9; CDR3 DNA: TGTGCCAGCGACAGGGGGAAGGGCACTGAAGCTTTCTTT; CDR3 protein: CASDRGKGTEAFF
D gene: -; clone size: few; J gene: TRBJ2-3; V gene: TRBV6-4; CDR3 DNA: TGTGCCAGCAGTGACTCCGCCGGGGAAAGCACAGATACGCAGTATTTT; CDR3 protein: CASSDSAGESTDTQYF
D gene: TRBD1; clone size: -; J gene: TRBJ2-2; V gene: TRBV5-1; CDR3 DNA: TGCGCCAGCGGGACAGGGGGTTCAGGGGAGCTGTTTTTT; CDR3 protein: CASGTGGSGELFF
D gene: -; clone size: -; J gene: TRBJ2-7; V gene: TRBV6-1; CDR3 DNA: TGTGCCAGCAGTGAAGTAACCCTATACGAGCAGTACTTC; CDR3 protein: CASSEVTLYEQYF
D gene: TRBD1; clone size: -; J gene: TRBJ1-2; V gene: TRBV19; CDR3 DNA: TGTGCCAGTAGTGTCCAATTCTCGGACAGGGCATATGGCTACACCTTC; CDR3 protein: CASSVQFSDRAYGYTF
D gene: -; clone size: -; J gene: TRBJ1-4; V gene: TRBV29-1; CDR3 DNA: TGCAGCGTTGCCAGGGGCGATGGTGAAAAACTGTTTTTT; CDR3 protein: CSVARGDGEKLFF
D gene: -; clone size: -; J gene: TRBJ1-1; V gene: TRBV7-8; CDR3 DNA: TGTGCAAGCAGCGCCCCGGGACTTTTGAACACTGAAGCTTTCTTT; CDR3 protein: CASSAPGLLNTEAFF
D gene: -; clone size: -; J gene: TRBJ1-3; V gene: TRBV7-9; CDR3 DNA: TGTGCCAGCAGCTTAATAAAGTTGACAGGTACCTCTGGAAACACCATATATTTT; CDR3 protein: CASSLIKLTGTSGNTIYF
D gene: -; clone size: -; J gene: TRBJ1-2; V gene: TRBV6-5; CDR3 DNA: TGTGCCAGCAGTGGCAGGACAAGGGGGTCCTACGGCTACACCTTC; CDR3 protein: CASSGRTRGSYGYTF
D gene: TRBD2; clone size: -; J gene: TRBJ2-1; V gene: TRBV10-2; CDR3 DNA: TGCGCCAGCAGGACTAGCGGATCTTACAATGAGCAGTTCTTC; CDR3 protein: CASRTSGSYNEQFF
D gene: -; clone size: -; J gene: TRBJ2-1; V gene: TRBV19; CDR3 DNA: TGTGCCAGTAGCCAACAGCCGAGAGATTACAATGAGCAGTTCTTC; CDR3 protein: CASSQQPRDYNEQFF
D gene: -; clone size: -; J gene: TRBJ1-6; V gene: TRBV5-1; CDR3 DNA: TGCGCCAGCAGCTTGGCAGGGGATAATTCACCCCTCCACTTT; CDR3 protein: CASSLAGDNSPLHF
D gene: -; clone size: -; J gene: TRBJ2-7; V gene: TRBV6-5; CDR3 DNA: TGTGCCAGCAGTTTATCCGGGAGCTCCTACGAGCAGTACTTC; CDR3 protein: CASSLSGSSYEQYF
D gene: -; clone size: -; J gene: TRBJ2-2; V gene: TRBV28; CDR3 DNA: TGTGCCACCTCTACCGGGGAGCTGTTTTTT; CDR3 protein: CATSTGELFF
D gene: -; clone size: -; J gene: TRBJ1-5; V gene: TRBV6-1; CDR3 DNA: TGTGCCAGCAGTGAAAACCCCCCGGGATATAGCAATCAGCCCCAGCATTTT; CDR3 protein: CASSENPPGYSNQPQHF
D gene: TRBD2; clone size: once; J gene: TRBJ2-2; V gene: TRBV7-2; CDR3 DNA: TGTGCCAGCAGCCCCGACCTAGCGGGGAGCAGCTTGGGGGGGGAGCTGTTTTTT; CDR3 protein: CASSPDLAGSSLGGELFF
D gene: -; clone size: -; J gene: TRBJ1-2; V gene: TRBV7-9; CDR3 DNA: TGTGCCAGCAACACCGGGGGGACGGCCTATGGCTACACCTTC; CDR3 protein: CASNTGGTAYGYTF
D gene: -; clone size: -; J gene: TRBJ1-5; V gene: TRBV4-1; CDR3 DNA: TGCGCCAGCAGCCAAGTAATCATCGCAGGGAATCAGCCCCAGCATTTT; CDR3 protein: CASSQVIIAGNQPQHF
D gene: -; clone size: -; J gene: TRBJ2-2; V gene: TRBV28; CDR3 DNA: TGTGCCCGCGGGGGGGAGCTGTTTTTT; CDR3 protein: CARGGELFF
D gene: -; clone size: -; J gene: TRBJ2-5; V gene: TRBV19; CDR3 DNA: TGTGCCAGTAGTATCGCAGATCAAGAGACCCAGTACTTC; CDR3 protein: CASSIADQETQYF
D gene: TRBD1; clone size: -; J gene: TRBJ2-1; V gene: TRBV18; CDR3 DNA: TGTGCCAGCTCACTGGACAGGCTCCACAATGAGCAGTTCTTC; CDR3 protein: CASSLDRLHNEQFF
D gene: -; clone size: -; J gene: TRBJ2-7; V gene: TRBV29-1; CDR3 DNA: TGCAGCGTTAGGGGCGCGGCCCCCTACGAGCAGTACTTC; CDR3 protein: CSVRGAAPYEQYF
D gene: TRBD2; clone size: -; J gene: TRBJ2-1; V gene: TRBV5-1; CDR3 DNA: TGCGCCAGCAGCGCAATTAGCGGGAGTGGCAACTACAATGAGCAGTTCTTC; CDR3 protein: CASSAISGSGNYNEQFF
D gene: TRBD1; clone size: -; J gene: TRBJ1-1; V gene: TRBV9; CDR3 DNA: TGTGCCAGCAGCGTAGGAGACGGGACAGGAGCTTTCTTT; CDR3 protein: CASSVGDGTGAFF
D gene: -; clone size: few; J gene: TRBJ2-6; V gene: TRBV19; CDR3 DNA: TGTGCCAGTAGTATAGGGGGCATTGGGGCCAACGTCCTGACTTTC; CDR3 protein: CASSIGGIGANVLTF
D gene: TRBD1; clone size: -; J gene: TRBJ1-5; V gene: TRBV18; CDR3 DNA: TGTGCCAGCTCAGAGACAGGGGACAGTCAGCCCCAGCATTTT; CDR3 protein: CASSETGDSQPQHF
D gene: -; clone size: once; J gene: TRBJ2-2; V gene: TRBV4-1; CDR3 DNA: TGCGCCAGCGGCCGACAGGAGCGATTCACCGGGGAGCTGTTTTTT; CDR3 protein: CASGRQERFTGELFF
D gene: -; clone size: -; J gene: TRBJ1-2; V gene: TRBV27; CDR3 DNA: TGTGCCAGCAGTTTAACAAAGAATAACTATGGCTACACCTTC; CDR3 protein: CASSLTKNNYGYTF
D gene: -; clone size: -; J gene: TRBJ2-1; V gene: TRBV28; CDR3 DNA: TGTGCCAGCAGTACGGGTCCCCCTAATCAGTTCTTC; CDR3 protein: CASSTGPPNQFF
D gene: -; clone size: -; J gene: TRBJ1-5; V gene: TRBV7-9; CDR3 DNA: TGTGCCAGCAGCTCACAGGTTTCATATCAGCCCCAGCATTTT; CDR3 protein: CASSSQVSYQPQHF
D gene: -; clone size: -; J gene: TRBJ1-1; V gene: TRBV19; CDR3 DNA: TGTGCCAGTAGAACTCAGGGGTCGAACACTGAAGCTTTCTTT; CDR3 protein: CASRTQGSNTEAFF
D gene: TRBD2; clone size: -; J gene: TRBJ2-1; V gene: TRBV7-9; CDR3 DNA: TGTGCCAGCAGCTCCGGACTAGCGGGGGACAATGAGCAGTTCTTC; CDR3 protein: CASSSGLAGDNEQFF
D gene: TRBD1; clone size: -; J gene: TRBJ1-5; V gene: TRBV5-5; CDR3 DNA: TGTGCCAGCAGCTCAACAGGGGCGGGACAGCCCCAGCATTTT; CDR3 protein: CASSSTGAGQPQHF
D gene: TRBD2; clone size: -; J gene: TRBJ2-4; V gene: TRBV15; CDR3 DNA: TGTGCCACCAGCAGCGGGACTAGCGGGGGTATTGACATTCAGTACTTC; CDR3 protein: CATSSGTSGGIDIQYF
D gene: TRBD2; clone size: -; J gene: TRBJ2-1; V gene: TRBV19; CDR3 DNA: TGTGCCAGTAGCCCGGGACTAGCGGGAGACAATGAGCAGTTCTTC; CDR3 protein: CASSPGLAGDNEQFF
D gene: -; clone size: -; J gene: TRBJ1-1; V gene: TRBV30; CDR3 DNA: TGTGCCTGGAGTGTAGGCGGGCCCTTCTTT; CDR3 protein: CAWSVGGPFF